This is a list of T cell receptor beta chains from one sample in a study of blood T cell repertoires in COVID-19. The assay was immunoSEQ multiplex PCR, and TCRdb's table has in-frame clones only and misses some. The repertoire holds 250,000 to 350,000 clones, 70% to 85% seen once, with over 1.3% in the top ten. The sequencing sample was made of peripheral blood. The receptors were gathered from a human donor with COVID-19, enrolled during active disease. The donor label of this sample is uncertain. The CDR3 runs from the conserved cysteine through the conserved F or W. Each record gives: V gene, J gene, D gene, clone size, CDR3 protein, CDR3 DNA. A D gene is named only where the DNA matches it firmly. The size field is filled for only some rows; it gives once, few, many or a size class.

v_gene: TRBV5-8
j_gene: TRBJ1-2
d_gene: TRBD1
abundance: .
CDR3aa: CASSLSDRELYGYTF
CDR3nt: TGTGCCAGCAGCTTGAGCGACAGGGAACTGTATGGCTACACCTTC

v_gene: TRBV21-1
j_gene: TRBJ1-4
d_gene: .
abundance: .
CDR3aa: CASSKMGSRARNEKLFF
CDR3nt: TGTGCCAGCAGCAAAATGGGGTCGCGGGCCCGAAATGAAAAACTGTTTTTT

v_gene: TRBV19
j_gene: TRBJ2-7
d_gene: TRBD1
abundance: .
CDR3aa: CASSSRDRGRLEQYF
CDR3nt: TGTGCCAGTAGTAGCCGGGACAGGGGGCGCCTTGAGCAGTACTTC

v_gene: TRBV6-2/TRBV6-3
j_gene: TRBJ2-3
d_gene: TRBD2
abundance: many
CDR3aa: CASRPSGSGLDTQYF
CDR3nt: TGTGCCAGCAGACCTAGCGGGAGTGGTCTAGATACGCAGTATTTT

v_gene: TRBV19
j_gene: TRBJ2-1
d_gene: TRBD2
abundance: .
CDR3aa: CASSTPGLAGSWEQFF
CDR3nt: TGTGCCAGTAGTACACCGGGACTAGCGGGGTCCTGGGAGCAGTTCTTC

v_gene: TRBV7-2
j_gene: TRBJ2-5
d_gene: .
abundance: .
CDR3aa: CASSSGLQETQYF
CDR3nt: TGTGCCAGCAGCTCCGGACTCCAAGAGACCCAGTACTTC

v_gene: TRBV2
j_gene: TRBJ1-5
d_gene: TRBD1
abundance: .
CDR3aa: CASSGRTGGNQPQHF
CDR3nt: TGTGCCAGCAGTGGTAGGACAGGGGGGAATCAGCCCCAGCATTTT

v_gene: TRBV29-1
j_gene: TRBJ2-1
d_gene: TRBD2
abundance: few
CDR3aa: CSVVPPRTSGNEQFF
CDR3nt: TGCAGCGTTGTCCCCCCCCGGACTAGCGGTAATGAGCAGTTCTTC

v_gene: TRBV2
j_gene: TRBJ2-1
d_gene: TRBD2
abundance: once
CDR3aa: CASRLGLAGVNEQFF
CDR3nt: TGTGCCAGCAGGTTAGGACTAGCGGGAGTCAATGAGCAGTTCTTC

v_gene: TRBV19
j_gene: TRBJ2-3
d_gene: .
abundance: .
CDR3aa: CASSIVMGPQGDTQYF
CDR3nt: TGTGCCAGTAGTATAGTGATGGGGCCGCAGGGGGATACGCAGTATTTT

v_gene: TRBV5-1
j_gene: TRBJ2-1
d_gene: TRBD2
abundance: once
CDR3aa: CASSVLAGGSVEQFF
CDR3nt: TGCGCCAGCAGCGTCCTAGCGGGGGGTTCGGTAGAGCAGTTCTTC

v_gene: TRBV4-3
j_gene: TRBJ2-2
d_gene: TRBD1
abundance: .
CDR3aa: CASSQAVGDSTRSGELFF
CDR3nt: TGCGCCAGCAGCCAAGCCGTAGGGGACAGCACCCGGTCCGGGGAGCTGTTTTTT

v_gene: TRBV7-3
j_gene: TRBJ2-1
d_gene: .
abundance: .
CDR3aa: CASSPLGGEQFF
CDR3nt: TGTGCCAGCAGCCCCTTGGGGGGTGAGCAGTTCTTC

v_gene: TRBV9
j_gene: TRBJ2-3
d_gene: .
abundance: .
CDR3aa: CASSSRIGGTDTQYF
CDR3nt: TGTGCCAGCAGCTCCAGGATAGGTGGCACAGATACGCAGTATTTT

v_gene: TRBV29-1
j_gene: TRBJ1-2
d_gene: .
abundance: once
CDR3aa: CSVTEGPNYGYTF
CDR3nt: TGCAGCGTTACTGAGGGTCCTAACTATGGCTACACCTTC

v_gene: TRBV6-5
j_gene: TRBJ1-2
d_gene: .
abundance: .
CDR3aa: CASSYGAIYGYTF
CDR3nt: TGTGCCAGCAGTTACGGGGCAATCTATGGCTACACCTTC

v_gene: TRBV30
j_gene: TRBJ1-5
d_gene: TRBD1
abundance: .
CDR3aa: CAWSRAVKGTVTGQPQHF
CDR3nt: TGTGCCTGGAGTAGGGCCGTTAAAGGGACAGTTACGGGGCAGCCCCAGCATTTT

v_gene: TRBV29-1
j_gene: TRBJ2-5
d_gene: TRBD2
abundance: .
CDR3aa: CSVKGGLAGDETQYF
CDR3nt: TGCAGCGTCAAAGGGGGACTAGCGGGAGATGAGACCCAGTACTTC

v_gene: TRBV10-3
j_gene: TRBJ1-3
d_gene: .
abundance: .
CDR3aa: CAISENSSGNTIYF
CDR3nt: TGTGCCATCAGTGAGAACAGTTCTGGAAACACCATATATTTT

v_gene: TRBV7-8
j_gene: TRBJ2-3
d_gene: .
abundance: .
CDR3aa: CASSPRGRADTQYF
CDR3nt: TGTGCCAGCAGCCCCAGGGGAAGGGCAGATACGCAGTATTTT

v_gene: TRBV2
j_gene: TRBJ1-5
d_gene: TRBD1
abundance: .
CDR3aa: CASSEQGASQPQHF
CDR3nt: TGTGCCAGCAGTGAACAGGGGGCCTCTCAGCCCCAGCATTTT

v_gene: TRBV30
j_gene: TRBJ1-2
d_gene: .
abundance: .
CDR3aa: CAWSSQQGSSRF
CDR3nt: TGTGCCTGGAGTTCACAGCAAGGTAGTAGTCGCTTC

v_gene: TRBV5-1
j_gene: TRBJ1-2
d_gene: TRBD1
abundance: .
CDR3aa: CASSWIGTDYGYTF
CDR3nt: TGCGCCAGCAGCTGGATCGGGACAGATTATGGCTACACCTTC

v_gene: TRBV18
j_gene: TRBJ2-7
d_gene: TRBD1
abundance: once
CDR3aa: CASSDRPNYEQYF
CDR3nt: TGTGCCAGCTCGGACAGGCCTAACTACGAGCAGTACTTC

v_gene: TRBV9
j_gene: TRBJ2-5
d_gene: .
abundance: .
CDR3aa: CASSVDLARETQYF
CDR3nt: TGTGCCAGCAGCGTAGATCTAGCGAGAGAGACCCAGTACTTC

v_gene: TRBV28
j_gene: TRBJ2-5
d_gene: .
abundance: .
CDR3aa: CASSLDSISETQYF
CDR3nt: TGTGCCAGCAGTTTAGACTCTATATCTGAGACCCAGTACTTC

v_gene: TRBV10-3
j_gene: TRBJ1-5
d_gene: TRBD1
abundance: .
CDR3aa: CAIKGTENQPQHF
CDR3nt: TGTGCCATCAAAGGGACAGAGAATCAGCCCCAGCATTTT

v_gene: TRBV11-2
j_gene: TRBJ2-3
d_gene: TRBD2
abundance: .
CDR3aa: CASSSTSGTVEDTQYF
CDR3nt: TGTGCCAGCAGCTCGACTAGCGGGACAGTCGAAGATACGCAGTATTTT

v_gene: TRBV10-1
j_gene: TRBJ2-7
d_gene: .
abundance: few
CDR3aa: CASSTGWTLSYEQYF
CDR3nt: TGCGCCAGCAGTACGGGCTGGACTCTCTCCTACGAGCAGTACTTC

v_gene: TRBV7-2
j_gene: TRBJ2-3
d_gene: TRBD2
abundance: .
CDR3aa: CASSRAGATDTQYF
CDR3nt: TGTGCCAGCAGCAGAGCGGGAGCTACAGATACGCAGTATTTT

v_gene: TRBV2
j_gene: TRBJ1-2
d_gene: TRBD1
abundance: .
CDR3aa: CASRTGGRWYTF
CDR3nt: TGTGCCAGCAGGACAGGGGGCCGTTGGTACACCTTC